The TCR beta chain described here comes from a study of neurological immune-mediated disorders. Study findings and constraints: While HTLV-1-associated myelopathy showed the greatest TCR clonal expansion, multiple sclerosis showed the least, falling below healthy controls.

Stated time point: longitudinal time-point 3. Unsorted libraries were derived from 2 million PBMCs stored at -80 C. Trimming shortened V by 5 bases and J by 10 bases, and 15 bases separated the two germline ends. The CDR3 sequence is 14 residues long. The authors produced cDNA by 5'RACE using 10-nucleotide random UMIs. Using its own MiXCR run on the 5' RACE reads, TCRdb lists one record per CDR3 protein. The sample contains roughly 49,000 distinct CDR3 sequences, approximately 11% of which appear only once. Regarding this clonotype: Its target is not known.

The genes are TRBV12-3 or TRBV12-4 and TRBJ1-6, with D tentatively TRBD1 (5 bases). The specimen sequenced was PBMCs. This TCR was recovered from a male donor with HTLV-1-associated myelopathy (HAM/TSP). The DNA for the CDR3 is TGTGCCAGCAGTCCTAAAGGGGATGAATCACCCCTCCACTTT. Its protein is CASSPKGDESPLHF.